This TCR beta chain comes out of a study of T cell responses to AZD1222 COVID-19 vaccine. Overall study findings and caveats: The span of vaccine-associated CD4 TCRs extended across spike, with dominance at 160-218 and 743-854. Sampling that yielded the repertoires occurred only after the peak T cell response. Females made up more of the donors, who were largely white British, and clonal diversity may have come out too low. The study found Spike-specific TCR breadth and depth rose after two AZD1222 doses.

Germline CDR1 and CDR2: LGHDT and YNNKEL (reference sequence). V was pared by 3 bases and J by 1 base, with 0 bases between. The CDR3 loop spans 11 amino acids. The assay was immunoSEQ multiplex PCR, and TCRdb's table has in-frame clones only and misses some. There are approximately 110,000 clones in the sample; around 94% occur only once, and approximately 2.2% lies in the top ten. As regards this clone: Antigen: not known.

This chain links TRBV3-1 (or the pseudogene TRBV3-2) with TRBJ1-1; the D is unclear. The sequencing here drew on peripheral blood, taken on day 0 of AZD1222 vaccination. This clonotype was obtained from an adult in good health. The CDR3 protein is CASSQNTEAFF. DNA of the CDR3: TGTGCCAGCAGCCAGAACACTGAAGCTTTCTTT.